The rows below give T cell receptor beta chains drawn from one sample of a study of monozygotic twins with inflammatory bowel disease. Following a re-call of the 5' RACE reads, TCRdb has one entry per CDR3 protein and lacks DNA. The sample holds 300,000 to 350,000 distinct CDR3 sequences. Material: blood. These receptors originate from a human donor with ulcerative colitis or Crohn's disease, or a healthy co-twin of an affected twin (not recorded which). Each CDR3 is given with its conserved first and last residue.

TRBV6-5	TRBJ2-3	CASSGGGLPVDTQYF
TRBV12-3/TRBV12-4	TRBJ2-1	CASTVKAPGPNEQFF
TRBV20-1	TRBJ2-3	CSARPAYTDTQYF
TRBV10-3	TRBJ2-1	CAAHGGDRTDNEQFF
TRBV20-1	TRBJ1-2	CSAPNPDRTYYGYTF
TRBV5-1	TRBJ1-1	CASTQDTPRDTEAFF
TRBV20-1	TRBJ2-3	CSAGLGLAGHTDTQYF
TRBV10-1	TRBJ2-7	CASSESWPLAGGFGSYEQYF
TRBV12-3/TRBV12-4	TRBJ1-4	CASSLGEPRLFF
TRBV6-6	TRBJ1-5	CASRWRADQPQHF
TRBV28	TRBJ2-3	CASSILGGFGPSQYF
TRBV20-1	TRBJ2-3	CSARAATTSTDTQYF
TRBV4-1	TRBJ2-5	CASSQDRATWGNLQETQYF
TRBV7-9	TRBJ1-1	CASSLATLTEAFF
TRBV6-1	TRBJ2-2	CASTTVRGELFF
TRBV6-5	TRBJ1-4	CASSPGRREKLFF
TRBV15	TRBJ2-1	CATSSPGREQEQFF
TRBV5-1	TRBJ2-5	CASSLAGTGRMGETQYF
TRBV5-1	TRBJ2-2	CASNLVDGGTNTGELFF
TRBV29-1	TRBJ2-5	CSVFGGETQYF
TRBV5-1	TRBJ1-2	CASGAPHSDPSSGYGYTF
TRBV2	TRBJ2-5	CASGRQGGRETQYF
TRBV7-2	TRBJ2-2	CASGIAAGVGELFF
TRBV20-1	TRBJ1-1	CSANSALRRTEAFF
TRBV5-1	TRBJ2-5	CASSFNPEETQYF
TRBV6-2/TRBV6-3	TRBJ1-1	CASTSIEAHHPTIMNTEAFF
TRBV2	TRBJ1-4	CASSEALAGNEKLFF
TRBV3-1	TRBJ2-1	CASSQDPGLSYNEQFF
TRBV5-1	TRBJ2-1	CASSLGAESYNEQFF
TRBV6-1	TRBJ1-6	CASRGQGMFYNSPLHF
TRBV12-3/TRBV12-4	TRBJ1-4	CASSGAFTVATNEKLFF
TRBV5-1	TRBJ2-5	CASSFQGQETQYF
TRBV6-1	TRBJ2-3	CASTPGGKRGSGDTQYF
TRBV18	TRBJ2-4	CASSSSLGENIQYF
TRBV5-1	TRBJ2-2	CASSPRTGATNTGELFF
TRBV12-3/TRBV12-4	TRBJ1-2	CASNGRQGSGYTF
TRBV11-3	TRBJ2-2	CASSGRGAGELFF
TRBV5-1	TRBJ1-2	CASSATGSETRYGYTF
TRBV7-2	TRBJ2-1	CASSLGRLEANEQFF
TRBV14	TRBJ2-1	CASSQFSSYNEQFF